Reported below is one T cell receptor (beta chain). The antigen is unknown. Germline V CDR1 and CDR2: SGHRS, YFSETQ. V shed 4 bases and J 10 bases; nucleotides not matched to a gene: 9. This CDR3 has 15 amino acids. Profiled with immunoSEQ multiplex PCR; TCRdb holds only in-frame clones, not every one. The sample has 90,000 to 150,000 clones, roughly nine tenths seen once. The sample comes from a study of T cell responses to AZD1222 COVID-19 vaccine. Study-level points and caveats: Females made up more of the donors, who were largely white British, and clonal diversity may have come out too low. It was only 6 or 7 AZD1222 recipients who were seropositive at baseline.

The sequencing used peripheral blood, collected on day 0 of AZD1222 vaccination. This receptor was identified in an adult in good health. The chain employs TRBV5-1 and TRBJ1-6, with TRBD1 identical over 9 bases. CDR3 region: CASSPQGADQSPLHF. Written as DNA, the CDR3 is TGCGCCAGCAGCCCACAGGGGGCTGATCAGTCACCCCTCCACTTT.